This passage covers 14 T cell receptor beta chains from one sample sequenced in a study of metastatic and nonmetastatic thyroid tumors. Among the patients, none had received any treatment before thyroid surgery. TCRdb re-processed the PCR reads through MiXCR. The repertoire holds thousands of clones, with roughly 24% as singletons. Sequenced material: adjacent normal tissue. These TCRs come from a female donor with papillary thyroid cancer or a benign thyroid nodule (not recorded which). Some clones in this sample may be carry-over from other donors' samples.

This clone has more than one count but fewer than ten. Compared with germline, one end of the junction differs, possibly owing to a read error. V usage is TRBV6-2 or TRBV6-3 and J usage is TRBJ2-3; 10 bases are shared with TRBD2. This CDR3 is 14 amino acids long. CDR1 and CDR2 (germline): MNHEY, SVGEGT. CDR3 loop: CASSSGLATDTQYF. CDR3 DNA sequence: TGTGCTAGCAGCTCGGGACTAGCGACGGATACGCAGTATTTT.

The gene calls are TRBV20-1 and TRBJ2-7, with 9 bases that match TRBD2. Trimming cost V 4 bases and J 3 bases; bases outside gene matches: 13. Germline V lookup: CDR1 DFQATT, CDR2 SNEGSKA (reference sequence). The CDR3 contains 16 residues. The CDR3, as DNA: TGCAGTGCTACCAAGCTAGCGGGAAATAGGGTCTACGAGCAGTACTTC. Protein product: CSATKLAGNRVYEQYF.

The chain has TRBV6-1 and TRBJ2-7; 9 bases are a match to TRBD2. Germline trimming cut 0 bases from V and 1 base from J; bases unmatched to any gene: 4. Germline V CDR1 and CDR2: MNHNS, SASEGT. CDR3 length: 16 amino acids. As DNA, the CDR3 is TGTGCCAGCAGTGAAGCAAGCGGGGGGCTTTCCTACGAGCAGTACTTC. This translates into CASSEASGGLSYEQYF.

This clone showed up many times. The V and J genes are TRBV20-1 and TRBJ2-1; 8 bases map to TRBD2. The CDR3 sequence is 14 residues long. Trimming cost V 6 bases and J 4 bases; bases outside gene matches: 8. Germline lookup yields CDR1 DFQATT and CDR2 SNEGSKA (reference sequence). In nucleotides, the CDR3 is TGCAGTGCCCACCGCCGGGAGGGTTACAATGAGCAGTTCTTC. Amino acids: CSAHRREGYNEQFF.

J is TRBJ2-3 and V is TRBV5-1; 12 bases are shared with TRBD2. This CDR3 spans 16 amino acids. The J segment lost 5 bases and the V segment lost 3 bases, leaving 7 bases of the junction unmatched. CDR1 and CDR2 (germline): SGHRS, YFSETQ. The CDR3 reads CASSSPSGRVKDTQYF. Written as DNA, the CDR3 is TGCGCCAGCAGCTCGCCTAGCGGGAGGGTAAAAGATACGCAGTATTTT.

This clone came up a few times. Germline is not matched at one junction end, which may reflect a read error. This chain joins TRBV6-1 and TRBJ1-5; no clear D. The CDR3 extends over 15 amino acids. CDR1 and CDR2 from the germline V gene are MNHNS and SASEGT. The CDR3 DNA reads as TGTGCCAGCAGTGAAAGACTACTGAGCAATCAGTCCCAGCATTTT. This sequence encodes CASSERLLSNQSQHF.

The rearrangement links TRBV20-1 to TRBJ1-1; D unresolved. Germline loops: CDR1 DFQATT, CDR2 SNEGSKA (reference sequence). Between the trimmed V and J ends, which lost 0 bases and 5 bases, there was a span of 16 bases. The CDR3 length is 15 residues. CDR3 sequence reads: CSARDPWAVSTEAFF. CDR3 nucleotides: TGCAGTGCTAGAGACCCGTGGGCAGTGAGTACTGAAGCTTTCTTT.

The table lists this clone with many counts. The rearrangement joins TRBV18 to TRBJ2-3; 7 bases are a match to TRBD1. The CDR3 spans 15 residues. V lost 0 bases, J lost 6 bases, and 6 bases stayed unmatched. Germline V CDR1 and CDR2: KGHSH, LQKENI. This chain's CDR3 is CASSPPPGGWDTQYF. In nucleotides, the CDR3 is TGTGCCAGCTCACCACCCCCAGGGGGTTGGGATACGCAGTATTTT.

This clone was found a few times. V is TRBV27 and J is TRBJ2-3; D may match TRBD1 or TRBD2 (6 bases each). The V end lost 6 bases, the J end lost 2 bases, and 12 bases lay between the germline ends. Germline CDR1 MNHEY, CDR2 SMNVEV (reference sequence). The CDR3 is 14 amino acids. CDR3 residues: CASSRRGITDTQYF. The CDR3 bases are TGTGCCAGCAGCAGGAGGGGGATCACAGATACGCAGTATTTT.

The CDR3 spells CASSAQGVVGTEAFF. DNA for the CDR3: TGTGCCAGCAGTGCCCAGGGAGTTGTGGGCACTGAAGCTTTCTTT. The J gene is TRBJ1-1, the V gene TRBV2, with D perhaps matching TRBD1 (5 bases). This CDR3 spans 15 amino acids. The germline V gene has CDR1 SNHLY and CDR2 FYNNEI. V lost 4 bases and J 4 bases, leaving 16 bases between the germline ends.

The V gene is TRBV6-1, the J gene TRBJ2-5; D uncertain. Between the trimmed V and J ends, which lost 8 bases and 0 bases, there was a span of 16 bases. The CDR3 has 15 amino acids. From germline, CDR1 is MNHNS and CDR2 SASEGT. The CDR3 nucleotides read TGTGCCAGCCTCAGGCAGGCTAGGTACCAAGAGACCCAGTACTTC. Its protein product is CASLRQARYQETQYF.

This clone has a count of ten or more. This chain joins TRBV19 and TRBJ2-1, with a possible D match to TRBD2 (10 bases). Deletions cut 1 base from V and 2 bases from J, with 21 bases between. Per germline, CDR1 LNHDA and CDR2 SQIVND (reference sequence). The CDR3 extends over 19 amino acids. The CDR3, as DNA: TGTGCCAGTAGTATAGGAACAGGGGGCAGCGGGAGGGCCTACAATGAGCAGTTCTTC. Its translation: CASSIGTGGSGRAYNEQFF. The entire variable domain, with the rest obtained from reference TRBV19 and TRBJ2-1, is as follows: DGGITQSPKYLFRKEGQNVTLSCEQNLNHDAMYWYRQDPGQGLRLIYYSQIVNDFQKGDIAEGYSVSREKKESFPLTVTSAQKNPTAFYLCASSIGTGGSGRAYNEQFFGPGTRLTVL.

This chain connects TRBV27 to TRBJ2-7; D may be TRBD1 (5 bases). The CDR3 loop spans 14 amino acids. Per the germline V gene, CDR1 is MNHEY and CDR2 is SMNVEV (reference sequence). Trimming removed 3 bases at V and 0 bases at J, with 9 bases between. The CDR3 reads CASSLTTASYEQYF. In nucleotides, the CDR3 is TGTGCCAGCAGTTTGACGACAGCCTCCTACGAGCAGTACTTC.

Sample share makes this clone medium-sized. The chain is built from TRBV2 and TRBJ2-3; perhaps TRBD1 as D (6 bases). Germline CDR1 is SNHLY and CDR2 is FYNNEI. This CDR3 has 14 residues. V dropped 9 bases and J dropped 3 bases, with 16 bases sitting between them. The CDR3 loop reads CASLDRWGTDTQYF. DNA of the CDR3: TGTGCCAGTCTTGACAGGTGGGGGACAGATACGCAGTATTTT.